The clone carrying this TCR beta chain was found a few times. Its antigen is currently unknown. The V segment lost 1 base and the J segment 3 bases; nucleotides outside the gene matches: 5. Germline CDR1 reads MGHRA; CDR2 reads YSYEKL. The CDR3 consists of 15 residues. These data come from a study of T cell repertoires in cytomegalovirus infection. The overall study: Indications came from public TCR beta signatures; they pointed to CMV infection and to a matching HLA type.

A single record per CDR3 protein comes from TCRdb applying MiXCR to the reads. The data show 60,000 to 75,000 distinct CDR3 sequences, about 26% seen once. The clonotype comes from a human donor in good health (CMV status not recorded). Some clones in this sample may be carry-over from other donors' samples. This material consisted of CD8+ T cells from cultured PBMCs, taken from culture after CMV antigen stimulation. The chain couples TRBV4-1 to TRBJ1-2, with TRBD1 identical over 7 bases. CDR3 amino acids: CASSQGDSPYYGYTF. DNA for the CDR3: TGCGCCAGCAGCCAAGGGGACAGTCCCTACTATGGCTACACCTTC.